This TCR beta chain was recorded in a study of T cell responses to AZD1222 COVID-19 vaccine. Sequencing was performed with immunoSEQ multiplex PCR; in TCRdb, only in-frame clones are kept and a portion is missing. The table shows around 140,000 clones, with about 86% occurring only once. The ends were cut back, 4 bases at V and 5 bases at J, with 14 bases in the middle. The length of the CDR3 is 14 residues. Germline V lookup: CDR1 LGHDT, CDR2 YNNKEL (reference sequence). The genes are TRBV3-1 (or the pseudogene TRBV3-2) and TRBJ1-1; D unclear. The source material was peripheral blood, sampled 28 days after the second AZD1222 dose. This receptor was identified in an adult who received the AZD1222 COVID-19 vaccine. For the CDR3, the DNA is TGTGCCAGCAGCCTTCGGACGGAGGTAACTGAAGCTTTCTTT. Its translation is CASSLRTEVTEAFF.